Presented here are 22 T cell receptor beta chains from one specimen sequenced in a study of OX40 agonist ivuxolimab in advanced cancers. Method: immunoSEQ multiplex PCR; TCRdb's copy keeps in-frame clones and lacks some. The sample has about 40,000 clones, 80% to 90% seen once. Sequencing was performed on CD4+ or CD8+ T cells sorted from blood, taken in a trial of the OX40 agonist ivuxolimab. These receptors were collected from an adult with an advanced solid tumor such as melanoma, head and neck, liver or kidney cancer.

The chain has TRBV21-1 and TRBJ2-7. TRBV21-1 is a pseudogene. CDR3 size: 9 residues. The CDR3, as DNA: TGTGCCAGCAGCATCGAGCAGTACTTC. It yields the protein CASSIEQYF.

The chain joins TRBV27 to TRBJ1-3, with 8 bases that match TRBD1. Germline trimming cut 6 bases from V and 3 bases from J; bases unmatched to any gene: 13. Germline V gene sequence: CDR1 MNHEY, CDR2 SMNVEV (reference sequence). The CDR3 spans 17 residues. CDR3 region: CASSPRTGFGVGNTIYF. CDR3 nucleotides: TGTGCCAGCAGCCCCAGGACAGGGTTTGGGGTTGGAAACACCATATATTTT.

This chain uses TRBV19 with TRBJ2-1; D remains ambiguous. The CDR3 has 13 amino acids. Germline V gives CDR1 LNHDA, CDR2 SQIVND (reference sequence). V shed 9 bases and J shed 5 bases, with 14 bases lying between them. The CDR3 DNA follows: TGTGCCAGCAAGGACCCCTCGCACAATGAGCAGTTCTTC. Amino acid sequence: CASKDPSHNEQFF.

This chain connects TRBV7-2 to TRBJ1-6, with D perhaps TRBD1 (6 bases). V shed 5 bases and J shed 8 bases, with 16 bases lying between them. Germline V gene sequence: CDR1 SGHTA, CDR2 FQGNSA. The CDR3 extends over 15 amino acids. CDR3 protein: CASSTEQGIDSPLHF. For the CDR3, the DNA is TGTGCCAGCAGCACCGAACAGGGTATAGATTCACCCCTCCACTTT.

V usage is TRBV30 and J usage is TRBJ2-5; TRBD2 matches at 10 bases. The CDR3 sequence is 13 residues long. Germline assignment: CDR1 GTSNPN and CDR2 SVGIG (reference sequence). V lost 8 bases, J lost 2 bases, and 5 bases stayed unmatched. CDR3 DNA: TGTGCCCGAAGCGGGGGGGATCAAGAGACCCAGTACTTC. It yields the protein CARSGGDQETQYF.

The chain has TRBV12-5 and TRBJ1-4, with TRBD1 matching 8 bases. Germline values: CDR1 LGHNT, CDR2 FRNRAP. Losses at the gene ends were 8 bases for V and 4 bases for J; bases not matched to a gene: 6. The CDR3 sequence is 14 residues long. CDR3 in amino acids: CASSRDRLNEKLFF. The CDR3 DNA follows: TGTGCTAGTTCCCGGGACAGGCTTAATGAAAAACTGTTTTTT.

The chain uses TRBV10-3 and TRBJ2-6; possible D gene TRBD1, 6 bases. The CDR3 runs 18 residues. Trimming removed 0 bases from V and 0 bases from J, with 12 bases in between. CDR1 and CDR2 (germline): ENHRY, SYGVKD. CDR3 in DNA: TGTGCCATCAGTGAGTCGGGGGCAGGGGCCTCTGGGGCCAACGTCCTGACTTTC. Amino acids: CAISESGAGASGANVLTF.

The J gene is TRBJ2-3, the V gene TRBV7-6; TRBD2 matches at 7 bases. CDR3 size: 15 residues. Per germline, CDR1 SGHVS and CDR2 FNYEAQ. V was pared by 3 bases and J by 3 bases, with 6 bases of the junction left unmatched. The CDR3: CASSLAGVETDTQYF. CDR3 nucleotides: TGTGCCAGCAGCTTGGCGGGGGTAGAGACAGATACGCAGTATTTT.

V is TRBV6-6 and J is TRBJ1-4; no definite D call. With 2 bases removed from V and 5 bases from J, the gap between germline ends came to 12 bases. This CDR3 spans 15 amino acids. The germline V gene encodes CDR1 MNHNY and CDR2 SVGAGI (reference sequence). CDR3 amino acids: CASSYPTDLNEKLFF. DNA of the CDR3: TGTGCCAGCAGTTACCCAACAGATCTCAATGAAAAACTGTTTTTT.

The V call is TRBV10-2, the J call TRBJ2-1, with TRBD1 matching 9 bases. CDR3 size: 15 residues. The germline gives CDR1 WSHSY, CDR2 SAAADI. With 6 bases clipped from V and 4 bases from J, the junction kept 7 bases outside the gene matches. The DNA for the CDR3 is TGCGCCAGCAGGCAGGACAGGGGATTATACAATGAGCAGTTCTTC. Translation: CASRQDRGLYNEQFF.

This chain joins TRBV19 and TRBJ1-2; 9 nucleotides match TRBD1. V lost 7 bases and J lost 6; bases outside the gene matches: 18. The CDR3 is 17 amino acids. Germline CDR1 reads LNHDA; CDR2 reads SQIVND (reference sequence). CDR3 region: CASTRIVDLGQGHGYTF. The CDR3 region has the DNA TGTGCCAGTACGCGTATAGTGGACCTGGGACAGGGTCATGGCTACACCTTC.

For the CDR3, the DNA is TGTGCCAGCAGTTCCCCACGGGGTGGTACGCAGTATTTT. Its translation is CASSSPRGGTQYF. The rearrangement joins TRBV6-5 to TRBJ2-3; a possible D gene is TRBD2 (5 bases). V was trimmed by 4 bases and J by 8 bases, leaving 13 bases between them. Per the germline V gene, CDR1 is MNHEY and CDR2 is SVGAGI. There are 13 residues in the CDR3.

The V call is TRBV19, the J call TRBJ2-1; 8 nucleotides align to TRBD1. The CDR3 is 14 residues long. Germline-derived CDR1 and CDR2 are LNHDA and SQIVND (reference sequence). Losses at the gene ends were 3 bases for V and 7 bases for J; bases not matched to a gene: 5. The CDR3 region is CASSINQGANEQFF. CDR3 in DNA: TGTGCCAGTAGTATTAATCAGGGGGCGAATGAGCAGTTCTTC. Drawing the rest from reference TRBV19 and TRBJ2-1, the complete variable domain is DGGITQSPKYLFRKEGQNVTLSCEQNLNHDAMYWYRQDPGQGLRLIYYSQIVNDFQKGDIAEGYSVSREKKESFPLTVTSAQKNPTAFYLCASSINQGANEQFFGPGTRLTVL.

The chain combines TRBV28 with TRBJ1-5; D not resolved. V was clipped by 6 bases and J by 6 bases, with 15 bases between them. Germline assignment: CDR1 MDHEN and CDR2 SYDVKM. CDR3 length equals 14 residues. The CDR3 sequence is CASSPSIGVQPQHF. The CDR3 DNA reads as TGTGCCAGCAGCCCAAGTATAGGAGTTCAGCCCCAGCATTTT.

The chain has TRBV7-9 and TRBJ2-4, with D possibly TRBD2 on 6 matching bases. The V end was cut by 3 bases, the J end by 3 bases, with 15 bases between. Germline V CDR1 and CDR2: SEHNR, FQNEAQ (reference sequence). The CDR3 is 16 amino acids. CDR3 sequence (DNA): TGTGCCAGCAGCTTGGGTTCAGGGACTGACAAAAACATTCAGTACTTC. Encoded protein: CASSLGSGTDKNIQYF.

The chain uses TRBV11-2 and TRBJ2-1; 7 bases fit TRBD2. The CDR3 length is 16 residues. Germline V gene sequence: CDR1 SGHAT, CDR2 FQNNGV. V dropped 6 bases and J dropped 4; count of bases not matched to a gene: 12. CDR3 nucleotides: TGTGCCAGCAGTCCTAAGACGGGAGGAGGGTACAATGAGCAGTTCTTC. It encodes CASSPKTGGGYNEQFF.

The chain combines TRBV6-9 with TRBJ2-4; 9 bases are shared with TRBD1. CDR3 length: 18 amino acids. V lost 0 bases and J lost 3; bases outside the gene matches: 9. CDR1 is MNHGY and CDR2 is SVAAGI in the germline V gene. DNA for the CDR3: TGTGCCAGCAGTTATTCGTGGACAGGGGATTGGGTCAAAAACATTCAGTACTTC. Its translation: CASSYSWTGDWVKNIQYF.

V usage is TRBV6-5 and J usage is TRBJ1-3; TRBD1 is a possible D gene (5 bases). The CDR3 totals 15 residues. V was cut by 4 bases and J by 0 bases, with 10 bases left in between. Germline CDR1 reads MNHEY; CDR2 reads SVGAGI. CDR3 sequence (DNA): TGTGCCAGCAGTTCAGGGTTACTCTCTGGAAACACCATATATTTT. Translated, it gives CASSSGLLSGNTIYF.

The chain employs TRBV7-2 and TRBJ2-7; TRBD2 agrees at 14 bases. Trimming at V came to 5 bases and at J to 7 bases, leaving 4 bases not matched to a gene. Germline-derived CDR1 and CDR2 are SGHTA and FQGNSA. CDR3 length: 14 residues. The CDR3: CASSVTSGRVEQYF. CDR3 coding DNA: TGTGCCAGCAGCGTGACTAGCGGGAGGGTTGAGCAGTACTTC. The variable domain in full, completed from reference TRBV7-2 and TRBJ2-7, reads GAGVSQSPSNKVTEKGKDVELRCDPISGHTALYWYRQSLGQGLEFLIYFQGNSAPDKSGLPSDRFSAERTGGSVSTLTIQRTQQEDSAVYLCASSVTSGRVEQYFGPGTRLTVT.

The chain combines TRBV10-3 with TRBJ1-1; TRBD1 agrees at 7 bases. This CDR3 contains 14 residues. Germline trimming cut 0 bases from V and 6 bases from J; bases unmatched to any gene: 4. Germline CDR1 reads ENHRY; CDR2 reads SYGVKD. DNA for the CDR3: TGTGCCATCAGTGAGTCGTCCGGGACAGCTGAAGCTTTCTTT. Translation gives CAISESSGTAEAFF.

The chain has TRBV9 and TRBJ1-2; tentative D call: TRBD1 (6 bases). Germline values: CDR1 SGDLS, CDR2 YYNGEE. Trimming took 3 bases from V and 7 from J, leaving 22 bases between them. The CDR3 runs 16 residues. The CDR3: CASSESITRGAAGYTF. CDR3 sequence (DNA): TGTGCCAGCAGCGAGTCGATAACGAGGGGGGCGGCTGGCTACACCTTC.

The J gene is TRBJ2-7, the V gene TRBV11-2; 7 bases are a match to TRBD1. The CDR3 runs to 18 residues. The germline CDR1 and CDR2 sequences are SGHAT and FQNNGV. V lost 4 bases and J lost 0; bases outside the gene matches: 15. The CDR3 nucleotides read TGTGCCAGCAGCTCAGGAGACAGGGTATCCCGCAGCTCCTACGAGCAGTACTTC. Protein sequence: CASSSGDRVSRSSYEQYF. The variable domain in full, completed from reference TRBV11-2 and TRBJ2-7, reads EAGVAQSPRYKIIEKRQSVAFWCNPISGHATLYWYQQILGQGPKLLIQFQNNGVVDDSQLPKDRFSAERLKGVDSTLKIQPAKLEDSAVYLCASSSGDRVSRSSYEQYFGPGTRLTVT.